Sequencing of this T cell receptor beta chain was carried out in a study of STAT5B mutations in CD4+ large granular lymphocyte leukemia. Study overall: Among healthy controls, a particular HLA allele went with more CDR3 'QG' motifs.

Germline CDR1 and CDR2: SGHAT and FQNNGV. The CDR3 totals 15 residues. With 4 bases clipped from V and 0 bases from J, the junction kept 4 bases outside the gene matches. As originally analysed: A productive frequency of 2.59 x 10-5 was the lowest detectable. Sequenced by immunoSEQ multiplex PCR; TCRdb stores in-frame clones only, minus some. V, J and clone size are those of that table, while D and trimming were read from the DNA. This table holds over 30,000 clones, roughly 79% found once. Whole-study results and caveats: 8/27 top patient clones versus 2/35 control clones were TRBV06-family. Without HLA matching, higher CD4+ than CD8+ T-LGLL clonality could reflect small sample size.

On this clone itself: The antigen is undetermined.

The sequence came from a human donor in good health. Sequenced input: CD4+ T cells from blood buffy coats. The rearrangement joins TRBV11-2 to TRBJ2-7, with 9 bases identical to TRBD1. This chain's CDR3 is CASSSWDRASYEQYF. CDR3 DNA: TGTGCCAGCAGCTCGTGGGACAGGGCCTCCTACGAGCAGTACTTC.